These 32 T cell receptor beta chains came from one sample sequenced in a study of shared clonotypes between healthy human individuals. TCRdb's copy holds only in-frame clones and misses some; the assay was immunoSEQ multiplex PCR. The sample carries millions of clones, roughly 95% recorded once. Sequencing used naive CD4+ T cells sorted from blood. Subset meaning: CD45RA+ positively selected. Source of these receptors: a man between 18 and 29 years old in good health.

The gene calls are TRBV1 and TRBJ2-7; TRBD1 was called by the table and not checked on the DNA. TRBV1 is given as a pseudogene. This CDR3 is built from 14 residues. CDR3 in amino acids: CTSSPRDRDYEQYF. The CDR3 DNA sequence: TGCACCAGCAGCCCCCGGGACAGAGACTACGAGCAGTACTTC.

The J gene is TRBJ1-5, the V gene TRBV7-2; D ambiguous. The CDR3 consists of 15 residues. Germline assignment: CDR1 SGHTA and CDR2 FQGNSA. Trimming took off 1 base at V and 4 bases at J, with 11 bases between the two ends. The CDR3 DNA follows: TGTGCCAGCAGCTTAGTGGGCGGGGATAATCAGCCCCAGCATTTT. Protein sequence: CASSLVGGDNQPQHF.

The rearrangement joins TRBV6-5 to TRBJ2-7, with 9 bases matching TRBD1. This CDR3 is 14 amino acids long. Unmatched junction bases numbered 8, after V lost 5 bases and J lost 6 bases. Germline assignment: CDR1 MNHEY and CDR2 SVGAGI. The CDR3 region has the DNA TGTGCCAGCAGTCCAAGGACAGGGGTTAGCGAGCAGTACTTC. Translated: CASSPRTGVSEQYF.

The CDR3 DNA reads TGTGCCAGCAGCCAACCACCGGGACAGGATAATTCACCCCTCCACTTT. Translated, it gives CASSQPPGQDNSPLHF. This chain joins TRBV4-2 and TRBJ1-6; 8 bases are a match to TRBD1. The CDR3 consists of 16 residues. Germline V lookup: CDR1 LGHNA, CDR2 YNFKEQ. V gave up 2 bases and J gave up 5 bases; unmatched junction bases: 5.

The chain employs TRBV7-2 and TRBJ2-2, with D possibly being TRBD1 (6 bases). The CDR3 extends over 15 amino acids. Germline CDR1 reads SGHTA; CDR2 reads FQGNSA. The germline V and J ends were trimmed by 5 bases and 5 bases, with 15 bases remaining between them. This chain's CDR3 is CASSPTGLLTGELFF. CDR3 sequence (DNA): TGTGCCAGCAGCCCCACAGGGTTGCTGACCGGGGAGCTGTTTTTT.

The chain employs TRBV18 and TRBJ2-1; no definite D call. This CDR3 spans 13 amino acids. Deletions cut 4 bases from V and 10 bases from J, with 14 bases between. Germline V gene sequence: CDR1 KGHSH, CDR2 LQKENI. The CDR3 sequence is CASSQQIEREQFF. The DNA of the CDR3 is TGTGCCAGCTCACAGCAAATAGAGAGAGAGCAGTTCTTC.

This chain uses TRBV5-1 with TRBJ1-2; D is uncertain. CDR1 SGHRS and CDR2 YFSETQ come from the germline V gene. The CDR3 runs to 14 residues. Deletions cut 0 bases from V and 0 bases from J, with 6 bases between. This chain's CDR3 is CASSLEVANYGYTF. CDR3 DNA sequence: TGCGCCAGCAGCTTGGAGGTAGCTAACTATGGCTACACCTTC. Full variable domain (missing parts from reference TRBV5-1 and TRBJ1-2): KAGVTQTPRYLIKTRGQQVTLSCSPISGHRSVSWYQQTPGQGLQFLFEYFSETQRNKGNFPGRFSGRQFSNSRSEMNVSTLELGDSALYLCASSLEVANYGYTFGSGTRLTVV.

The chain links TRBV9 to TRBJ1-1, with 9 bases that match TRBD1. This CDR3 has 14 amino acids. The V and J ends lost 4 bases and 4 bases, in that order; junction bases with no gene match: 5. Germline assignment: CDR1 SGDLS and CDR2 YYNGEE. CDR3 amino acids: CASSIQGAVTEAFF. In DNA, the CDR3 is TGTGCCAGCAGCATACAGGGGGCGGTCACTGAAGCTTTCTTT.

The chain recombines TRBV23-1 with TRBJ1-5; no reliable D call. TRBV23-1 is placed among ORFs of uncertain function. The CDR3 covers 15 residues. The V gene lost 1 base and the J gene lost 0 bases, with 7 bases spanning the gap. CDR3 nucleotides: TGCGCCAGCAGTCAATTTGGCTATAGCAATCAGCCCCAGCATTTT. It translates to CASSQFGYSNQPQHF.

The chain employs TRBV28 and TRBJ2-1; unclear D gene. CDR1 and CDR2 from the germline V gene are MDHEN and SYDVKM. Deletions cut 2 bases from V and 0 bases from J, with 11 bases between. This CDR3 is 16 amino acids long. CDR3: CASSLHSVSSYNEQFF. The CDR3 coding sequence is TGTGCCAGCAGTTTACATTCAGTGAGCTCCTACAATGAGCAGTTCTTC.

This sequence joins TRBV6-1 and TRBJ1-2; the D is unclear. Germline V gene data show CDR1 as MNHNS and CDR2 as SASEGT. The CDR3 contains 12 residues. V lost 6 bases, J lost 5 bases, and 10 bases lay in between. CDR3 sequence: CASSSRSYGYTF. In DNA form, the CDR3 reads TGTGCCAGCAGCAGCCGTTCTTATGGCTACACCTTC.

The chain uses TRBV25-1 and TRBJ1-5; D is perhaps TRBD1 (5 bases). Per the germline V gene, CDR1 is MGHDK and CDR2 is SYGVNS. The ends were cut back, 6 bases at V and 5 bases at J, with 11 bases in the middle. The CDR3 runs 13 residues. The DNA of the CDR3 is TGTGCCAGCAGAGGGGATTTCGATCAGCCCCAGCATTTT. It is translated as CASRGDFDQPQHF.

This clone was seen just once. The V call is TRBV19, the J call TRBJ1-2, with D maybe TRBD1 (5 bases). This CDR3 has 17 residues. V was pared by 4 bases and J by 3 bases, with 21 bases between. Germline V CDR1 and CDR2: LNHDA, SQIVND (reference sequence). The CDR3 here is CASSTRERQWSDYGYTF. The CDR3 DNA reads TGTGCCAGTAGTACACGAGAGAGACAGTGGAGTGACTATGGCTACACCTTC.

The CDR3 sequence: CASSGNGLNTEAFF. DNA for the CDR3: TGCGCCAGCAGCGGAAACGGGTTGAACACTGAAGCTTTCTTT. This sequence joins TRBV5-1 and TRBJ1-1, with D unclear. Trimming took off 4 bases at V and 0 bases at J, with 10 bases between the two ends. The CDR3 spans 14 residues. Germline lookup yields CDR1 SGHRS and CDR2 YFSETQ.

The DNA of the CDR3 is TGTGCCTGGAGGGGGGCGCGTAGTGAAAAACTGTTTTTT. Translation gives CAWRGARSEKLFF. V and J are TRBV30 and TRBJ1-4; perhaps TRBD1 as D (6 bases). V was cut by 3 bases and J by 7 bases, with 12 bases left in between. Germline V gives CDR1 GTSNPN, CDR2 SVGIG (reference sequence). The CDR3 is 13 residues long.

The V gene is TRBV2, the J gene TRBJ1-2; TRBD1 matches 9 bases. The J segment lost 10 bases and the V segment lost 8 bases, leaving 8 bases of the junction unmatched. Germline lookup yields CDR1 SNHLY and CDR2 FYNNEI. The CDR3 runs 12 residues. The CDR3 DNA reads as TGTGCCAGCGGACGGGACAGGGAATCCTACACCTTC. Protein sequence: CASGRDRESYTF.

Here the CDR3 reads CASRPGYQETQYF. The CDR3 bases are TGTGCCAGCAGACCTGGCTATCAAGAGACCCAGTACTTC. J is TRBJ2-5 and V is TRBV6-5; D uncertain. Trimming took off 6 bases at V and 2 bases at J, with 10 bases between the two ends. Germline CDR1 and CDR2: MNHEY and SVGAGI. The CDR3 is made up of 13 amino acids.

The chain carries TRBV9 and TRBJ2-1; TRBD1 matches at 9 bases. This CDR3 comprises 18 residues. Germline CDR1 reads SGDLS; CDR2 reads YYNGEE. With V trimmed by 0 bases and J by 5 bases, 12 bases remained unmatched. This chain's CDR3 is CASSVDLPGQGSHNEQFF. CDR3 nucleotides: TGTGCCAGCAGCGTAGATCTTCCGGGACAGGGATCCCACAATGAGCAGTTCTTC.

The chain has TRBV19 and TRBJ1-1; the D gene is possibly TRBD1 (6 bases). Germline lookup yields CDR1 LNHDA and CDR2 SQIVND (reference sequence). The CDR3 runs 14 residues. The ends were cut back, 5 bases at V and 0 bases at J, with 10 bases in the middle. The DNA of the CDR3 is TGTGCCAGTAGTTGGACAGAATTGAACACTGAAGCTTTCTTT. Amino acids: CASSWTELNTEAFF.

This clone was seen repeatedly, ten times or more. Other DNA sequences in this specimen translate into the identical CDR3. The V call is TRBV18, the J call TRBJ2-5, with D unclear. Germline CDR1 and CDR2: KGHSH and LQKENI. This CDR3 has 11 amino acids. With 3 bases removed from V and 1 base from J, the gap between germline ends came to 0 bases. CDR3 sequence (DNA): TGTGCCAGCTCACCCCAAGAGACCCAGTACTTC. Its translation: CASSPQETQYF.

This clone appeared once. The chain carries TRBV4-1 and TRBJ2-3, with D tentatively TRBD2 (6 bases). The germline CDR1 and CDR2 sequences are MGHRA and YSYEKL. The CDR3 extends over 16 amino acids. Trimming left V 0 bases short and J 0 bases short, with 10 bases between. The CDR3, as DNA: TGCGCCAGCAGCCAAGATCCTAGCGACAGCACAGATACGCAGTATTTT. As protein: CASSQDPSDSTDTQYF.

This chain connects TRBV4-1 to TRBJ2-5; D is possibly TRBD2 (6 bases). CDR3 length equals 18 residues. CDR1 is MGHRA, CDR2 YSYEKL, per germline. Trimming stripped 3 bases from V and 0 bases from J, with 20 bases between. The CDR3 DNA follows: TGCGCCAGCAGCCAGACTCAAGGCGGGGCGTCGTACCAAGAGACCCAGTACTTC. Protein: CASSQTQGGASYQETQYF.

The chain uses TRBV29-1 and TRBJ2-7; 14 bases agree with TRBD2. The CDR3 length is 15 residues. Germline trimming cut 3 bases from V and 9 bases from J; bases unmatched to any gene: 10. Germline V gene sequence: CDR1 SQVTM, CDR2 ANQGSEA. DNA of the CDR3: TGCAGCGTTGAGATAGGGACTAGCGGGAGTTCGAGGCAGTACTTC. It specifies CSVEIGTSGSSRQYF.

This chain uses TRBV30 with TRBJ1-3; D remains unclear. Germline lookup yields CDR1 GTSNPN and CDR2 SVGIG (reference sequence). The CDR3 covers 15 residues. V was shortened by 0 bases and J by 2 bases, with 11 bases between the two germline ends. CDR3 protein: CAWSVLSGTGNTIYF. The CDR3 nucleotides are TGTGCCTGGAGTGTACTGTCTGGGACTGGAAACACCATATATTTT.

Many counts were recorded for this clone. Other DNA variants within this sample encode the same CDR3. The rearrangement joins TRBV18 to TRBJ2-1, with 10 nucleotides matching TRBD1. The trim removed 3 bases at V and 5 bases at J, leaving 4 bases unmatched. Germline CDR1 is KGHSH and CDR2 is LQKENI. This CDR3 is built from 15 residues. CDR3 nucleotides: TGTGCCAGCTCACCCGGGACAGGGGTGGACAATGAGCAGTTCTTC. Translation gives CASSPGTGVDNEQFF. The variable domain in full, completed from reference TRBV18 and TRBJ2-1, reads NAGVMQNPRHLVRRRGQEARLRCSPMKGHSHVYWYRQLPEEGLKFMVYLQKENIIDESGMPKERFSAEFPKEGPSILRIQQVVRGDSAAYFCASSPGTGVDNEQFFGPGTRLTVL.

J is TRBJ1-6 and V is TRBV28, with D perhaps TRBD1 (5 bases). Looked up from germline, CDR1 is MDHEN and CDR2 is SYDVKM. This CDR3 spans 20 amino acids. V gave up 6 bases and J gave up 9 bases, with 33 bases separating them. CDR3 sequence reads: CASRVATGWQAPPGISPLHF. DNA of the CDR3: TGTGCCAGCAGGGTCGCTACGGGTTGGCAGGCCCCACCAGGGATTTCACCCCTCCACTTT.

This clone was seen once. V usage is TRBV5-1 and J usage is TRBJ2-2, with 8 bases identical to TRBD1. The germline V gene encodes CDR1 SGHRS and CDR2 YFSETQ. With V trimmed by 6 bases and J by 5 bases, 9 bases remained unmatched. There are 15 residues in the CDR3. CDR3: CASTLQDRETGELFF. In DNA, the CDR3 is TGCGCCAGCACCCTACAGGACAGGGAGACCGGGGAGCTGTTTTTT. Looking up the rest from reference TRBV5-1 and TRBJ2-2 gives the full variable domain: KAGVTQTPRYLIKTRGQQVTLSCSPISGHRSVSWYQQTPGQGLQFLFEYFSETQRNKGNFPGRFSGRQFSNSRSEMNVSTLELGDSALYLCASTLQDRETGELFFGEGSRLTVL.

The V call is TRBV4-3, the J call TRBJ1-1, with a tentative D call TRBD1 (5 bases). CDR3 length equals 13 residues. V was pared by 0 bases and J by 5 bases, with 7 bases between. Germline lookup yields CDR1 LGHNA and CDR2 YSLEER. CDR3 nucleotides: TGCGCCAGCAGCCAAGAAGGGGTTACTGAAGCTTTCTTT. Translated: CASSQEGVTEAFF.

As regards this clone: The sample contains more than one DNA sequence encoding this CDR3. J is TRBJ2-1 and V is TRBV5-1, with 9 bases fitting TRBD1. After removal of 4 bases from V and 6 bases from J, the junction contained 8 bases not matched to a gene. The germline V gene encodes CDR1 SGHRS and CDR2 YFSETQ. The CDR3 length is 15 residues. CDR3 coding DNA: TGCGCCAGCAGCCCGGGACAGGGAATTAGCAATGAGCAGTTCTTC. Translation gives CASSPGQGISNEQFF.

The chain employs TRBV6-1 and TRBJ2-7; maybe TRBD1 (5 bases). CDR3 length: 17 residues. The germline V and J ends were trimmed by 4 bases and 3 bases, with 22 bases remaining between them. CDR1 MNHNS and CDR2 SASEGT come from the germline V gene. CDR3 loop: CASSAPLVGAILYEQYF. DNA for the CDR3: TGTGCCAGCAGTGCCCCCCTGGTTGGGGCTATACTCTACGAGCAGTACTTC.

The rearrangement joins TRBV28 to TRBJ2-5, with TRBD1 matching over 8 bases. The V and J ends lost 5 bases and 3 bases, in that order; junction bases with no gene match: 5. This CDR3 contains 14 residues. Germline assignment: CDR1 MDHEN and CDR2 SYDVKM. The CDR3 reads CASSPGQDKETQYF. The CDR3 DNA is TGTGCCAGCAGTCCGGGACAGGATAAAGAGACCCAGTACTTC.

J is TRBJ1-2 and V is TRBV18; D may be TRBD1 (5 bases). V was cut by 3 bases and J by 2 bases, with 16 bases left in between. This CDR3 has 16 residues. Looked up from germline, CDR1 is KGHSH and CDR2 is LQKENI. The CDR3, as DNA: TGTGCCAGCTCACCCCCCGGGACGCCCTCCAACTATGGCTACACCTTC. Its protein product is CASSPPGTPSNYGYTF.